Following are 27 T cell receptor beta chains from one sample sequenced in a study of response to subunit inactivated influenza vaccine. Each CDR3 protein gets one entry after TCRdb re-called the RT-PCR reads with MiXCR. The data contain hundreds of thousands of distinct CDR3 sequences, 11% of them singletons. The same data also contributed to another study, on T cells expressing NK-cell markers. From that study: The authors made TCR beta cDNA libraries by 5'RACE template switching. This switching added a universal primer site and UMIs.

The material was PBMCs from blood, obtained on the day of vaccination. These receptor sequences come from a man over 45 who received an inactivated influenza vaccine.

This clonotype was detected only a few times. The genes are TRBV5-1 and TRBJ2-3; 8 bases line up with TRBD2. V was pared by 1 base and J by 2 bases, with 6 bases of the junction left unmatched. The CDR3 is made up of 16 amino acids. Germline CDR1 is SGHRS and CDR2 is YFSETQ. CDR3 sequence reads: CASSLSSGGITDTQYF. The CDR3 DNA sequence: TGCGCCAGCAGCTTGTCTTCGGGGGGGATCACAGATACGCAGTATTTT.

The rearrangement uses TRBV20-1 and TRBJ2-7, with D possibly matching TRBD2 (5 bases). The V end lost 0 bases, the J end lost 6 bases, and 18 bases lay between the germline ends. Looked up from germline, CDR1 is DFQATT and CDR2 is SNEGSKA (reference sequence). The CDR3 extends over 15 amino acids. CDR3 sequence reads: CSARDRMASLREQYF. The CDR3 nucleotides are TGCAGTGCTAGAGATCGGATGGCTAGCTTGCGCGAGCAGTACTTC.

This clonotype was counted between two and nine times. The chain employs TRBV20-1 and TRBJ1-4, with D unresolved. V lost 0 bases and J 8 bases, leaving 10 bases between the germline ends. CDR1 and CDR2 from the germline V gene are DFQATT and SNEGSKA (reference sequence). The CDR3 totals 13 residues. DNA of the CDR3: TGCAGTGCTAGAGACACACTCTTAGAAAAACTGTTTTTT. Translation: CSARDTLLEKLFF.

The chain links TRBV5-5 to TRBJ1-5, with TRBD1 matching over 8 bases. The CDR3 loop spans 15 amino acids. The ends lost 4 bases at V and 3 bases at J; junction bases unmatched: 6. The germline V gene encodes CDR1 SGHKS and CDR2 YYEKEE (reference sequence). The CDR3, as DNA: TGTGCCAGCAGCAAGGACAGGGAGCACAATCAGCCCCAGCATTTT. Residues: CASSKDREHNQPQHF.

This clonotype was seen ten or more times. The chain links TRBV27 to TRBJ2-1, with 8 bases aligning to TRBD2. The CDR3 has 15 residues. V gave up 6 bases and J gave up 4 bases; unmatched junction bases: 8. CDR1 is MNHEY, CDR2 SMNVEV, per germline (reference sequence). CDR3 protein: CASSPSGGNYNEQFF. The DNA for the CDR3 is TGTGCCAGCAGCCCAAGCGGGGGCAATTACAATGAGCAGTTCTTC.

J is TRBJ2-1 and V is TRBV11-3, with 13 bases identical to TRBD2. V lost 5 bases, J lost 8 bases, and 6 bases stayed unmatched. From germline, CDR1 is SGHNT and CDR2 YENEEA. The CDR3 is 15 amino acids. CDR3 sequence reads: CASSRWTSGRDEQFF. The CDR3 nucleotides are TGTGCCAGCAGCCGATGGACTAGCGGGAGAGATGAGCAGTTCTTC.

The chain joins TRBV28 to TRBJ1-2; weak D call: TRBD1 (6 bases). The germline V gene encodes CDR1 MDHEN and CDR2 SYDVKM. The CDR3 extends over 14 amino acids. The germline V and J ends were trimmed by 6 bases and 5 bases, with 16 bases remaining between them. The CDR3 protein is CASRKGGWRYGYTF. CDR3 sequence (DNA): TGTGCCAGCAGAAAAGGGGGTTGGAGATATGGCTACACCTTC.

This clonotype was observed a handful of times. This chain joins TRBV7-9 and TRBJ2-3; D remains ambiguous. The CDR3 has 14 residues. CDR1 is SEHNR and CDR2 is FQNEAQ in the germline V gene (reference sequence). Trimming took 4 bases from V and 1 from J, leaving 9 bases between them. CDR3 sequence: CASSSSVRTDTQYF. The CDR3 DNA follows: TGTGCCAGCAGCTCCTCAGTTCGCACAGATACGCAGTATTTT.

The rearrangement uses TRBV28 and TRBJ2-1; 9 bases align to TRBD2. The V and J ends lost 8 bases and 5 bases, in that order; junction bases with no gene match: 10. The CDR3 is 15 amino acids. The V gene's germline CDR1 is MDHEN and CDR2 SYDVKM. In nucleotides, the CDR3 is TGTGCCAGCCTTAGGACTAGCGAGTATAACAATGAGCAGTTCTTC. This sequence encodes CASLRTSEYNNEQFF.

In its sample, this clonotype was seen many times. The chain carries TRBV11-3 and TRBJ2-1; 7 nucleotides line up with TRBD1. The J segment lost 4 bases and the V segment lost 1 base, leaving 7 bases of the junction unmatched. The CDR3 extends over 16 amino acids. Germline values: CDR1 SGHNT, CDR2 YENEEA. CDR3 nucleotide sequence: TGTGCCAGCAGCTTAGTGGGGACAGCGACTTACAATGAGCAGTTCTTC. Translated: CASSLVGTATYNEQFF.

The rearrangement uses TRBV27 and TRBJ2-7; perhaps TRBD2 as D (5 bases). Trimming took off 6 bases at V and 3 bases at J, with 15 bases between the two ends. Germline V gives CDR1 MNHEY, CDR2 SMNVEV (reference sequence). The CDR3 contains 14 residues. Here the CDR3 DNA reads TGTGCCAGCAGCGGGATTGGCAAGATCTACGAGCAGTACTTC. Residues: CASSGIGKIYEQYF.

The rearrangement joins TRBV12-3 or TRBV12-4 to TRBJ2-2, with 14 positions matching TRBD2. The CDR3 runs 17 residues. V was pared by 5 bases and J by 8 bases, with 10 bases of the junction left unmatched. The DNA of the CDR3 is TGTGCCAGCAGTCCTCAGACTAGCGGGAGGGCCGTAGGGGAGCTGTTTTTT. It codes for CASSPQTSGRAVGELFF.

The rearrangement joins TRBV10-3 to TRBJ1-5; D call uncertain. The CDR3 contains 14 residues. The germline CDR1 and CDR2 sequences are ENHRY and SYGVKD. Trimming took off 3 bases at V and 0 bases at J, with 6 bases between the two ends. Here the CDR3 reads CAISEGNSNQPQHF. Here the CDR3 DNA reads TGTGCCATCAGTGAAGGAAATAGCAATCAGCCCCAGCATTTT.

This clonotype was seen only a few times. V usage is TRBV7-2 and J usage is TRBJ1-6, with D perhaps TRBD1 (5 bases). The germline gives CDR1 SGHTA, CDR2 FQGNSA. The CDR3 extends over 16 amino acids. Trimming cost V 3 bases and J 5 bases, with 14 bases left between them. CDR3 region: CASSLSGWGNNSPLHF. CDR3 sequence (DNA): TGTGCCAGCAGCTTGTCGGGATGGGGGAATAATTCACCCCTCCACTTT.

The V gene is TRBV29-1, the J gene TRBJ2-5; 12 bases match TRBD2. Germline-derived CDR1 and CDR2 are SQVTM and ANQGSEA. The V gene end was trimmed by 1 base and the J gene end by 1 base; junction bases not matched to a gene: 13. CDR3 length: 19 amino acids. CDR3 amino acids: CSVEARLAGGPRPQETQYF. The CDR3 DNA follows: TGCAGCGTTGAAGCCCGCCTAGCGGGAGGGCCGAGGCCCCAAGAGACCCAGTACTTC.

V and J are TRBV12-3 or TRBV12-4 and TRBJ2-7; TRBD2 might be the D (5 bases). The CDR3 spans 14 residues. Trimming stripped 3 bases from V and 7 bases from J, with 16 bases between. CDR3 bases: TGTGCCAGCAGTTTTCGGGATGGTTTGGGAGAGCAGTACTTC. Amino acids: CASSFRDGLGEQYF.

This clonotype was counted only a few times. The chain carries TRBV7-8 and TRBJ2-3, with 9 nucleotides matching TRBD2. CDR3 length: 18 amino acids. CDR1 SGHVS and CDR2 FQNEAQ come from the germline V gene. Losses at the gene ends were 4 bases for V and 1 base for J; bases not matched to a gene: 12. The CDR3 spells CASSSLSSGVYGTDTQYF. The CDR3 DNA reads as TGTGCCAGCAGCTCTCTTTCTAGCGGGGTCTATGGCACAGATACGCAGTATTTT.

Concerning this clonotype itself: At one of its ends the junction is not consistent with the germline gene, which may arise from a read error. The CDR3 DNA follows: TGTTCCAGCAGTTACCCGGCTAGCGGGGCAGAAGAGACCCAGTACTTC. This encodes CSSSYPASGAEETQYF. The chain employs TRBV6-2 or TRBV6-3 and TRBJ2-5; TRBD2 matches at 9 bases. Germline CDR1 is MNHEY and CDR2 is SVGEGT. The length of the CDR3 is 16 residues.

This clonotype was observed a handful of times. The chain links TRBV20-1 to TRBJ1-3, with no clear D. This CDR3 contains 15 residues. The V end was cut by 6 bases, the J end by 0 bases, with 15 bases between. CDR1 is DFQATT and CDR2 is SNEGSKA in the germline V gene (reference sequence). The CDR3: CSAPQVRSSGNTIYF. In nucleotides, the CDR3 is TGCAGTGCCCCCCAGGTCCGAAGCTCTGGAAACACCATATATTTT.

Turning to this clonotype: Its ends do not fully match the called genes, so a read error is possible. V is TRBV5-1 and J is TRBJ2-7; TRBD2 matches 7 bases. The germline V gene encodes CDR1 SGHRS and CDR2 YFSETQ. The CDR3 spans 15 residues. The CDR3 DNA reads as TGCGCCAGCAGCTTGGCCGGTCTAGCGGACTACGTGCAGTACTTC. This translates into CASSLAGLADYVQYF.

This clonotype was counted a few times. The V gene is TRBV5-6, the J gene TRBJ2-2; possible D gene TRBD2, 5 bases. The CDR3 loop spans 14 amino acids. Looked up from germline, CDR1 is SGHDT and CDR2 is YYEEEE. Trimming removed 7 bases from V and 3 bases from J, with 13 bases in between. CDR3 amino acids: CASRRGPDTGELFF. In DNA form, the CDR3 reads TGTGCCAGCCGACGAGGGCCGGACACCGGGGAGCTGTTTTTT.

This clonotype was detected ten times or more. The chain uses TRBV3-1 and TRBJ2-7, with D unresolved. Germline assignment: CDR1 LGHDT and CDR2 YNNKEL (reference sequence). The CDR3 contains 14 residues. Trimming stripped 2 bases from V and 0 bases from J, with 8 bases between. CDR3 coding DNA: TGTGCCAGCAGCCAACAGTTGAGCTCCTACGAGCAGTACTTC. Its protein is CASSQQLSSYEQYF.

In its sample, this clonotype was seen a few times. As DNA, the CDR3 is TGTGCCAGCAGCTTTTTTCAGGGCCCCAACGAGCAGTACTTC. This translates into CASSFFQGPNEQYF. V gene TRBV7-2 combines with J gene TRBJ2-7; TRBD1 might be the D (5 bases). V shed 3 bases and J shed 5 bases, with 14 bases lying between them. This CDR3 contains 14 residues. The germline V gene encodes CDR1 SGHTA and CDR2 FQGNSA.

This clonotype came up a few times. The J gene is TRBJ2-3, the V gene TRBV4-3; D is uncertain. This CDR3 spans 16 amino acids. Trimming took off 0 bases at V and 7 bases at J, with 17 bases between the two ends. Germline lookup yields CDR1 LGHNA and CDR2 YSLEER. CDR3 nucleotide sequence: TGCGCCAGCAGCCAAGAAATATCCATACTGGAGAATACGCAGTATTTT. This codes for CASSQEISILENTQYF.

In this sample, this clonotype turned up a few times. This rearrangement joins TRBV12-3 or TRBV12-4 to TRBJ2-2, with 7 bases that match TRBD2. V dropped 0 bases and J dropped 4; count of bases not matched to a gene: 5. This CDR3 spans 16 amino acids. DNA for the CDR3: TGTGCCAGCAGTTTAGCGGGAGGGACCTTCACCGGGGAGCTGTTTTTT. It specifies CASSLAGGTFTGELFF.

This clonotype has a handful of counts. The rearrangement joins TRBV6-2 or TRBV6-3 to TRBJ2-7; TRBD2 matches 7 bases. The CDR3 runs 17 residues. Germline V CDR1 and CDR2: MNHEY, SVGEGT. V shed 0 bases, J shed 3 bases, and the junction held 11 bases outside the gene matches. CDR3 in DNA: TGTGCCAGCAGTTACTCGATCTATAGCGGGTCCTTCTACGAGCAGTACTTC. Its protein product is CASSYSIYSGSFYEQYF.

The chain carries TRBV18 and TRBJ2-1; 15 positions agree with TRBD2. CDR1 is KGHSH, CDR2 LQKENI, per germline. Trimming cost V 5 bases and J 4 bases; bases outside gene matches: 21. This CDR3 is 22 amino acids long. In DNA, the CDR3 is TGTGCCAGCTCATGGACTAGCGGGGGGGCCACGAGATCGACCTCAAATTACAATGAGCAGTTCTTC. Amino acids: CASSWTSGGATRSTSNYNEQFF.